These 17 T cell receptor beta chains originate from one sample sequenced in a study of blood T cell repertoires in COVID-19. The method was immunoSEQ multiplex PCR; TCRdb's version includes in-frame clones alone and lacks a portion of them. The table lists roughly 90,000 clones, 80% of them singletons. Sequencing was performed on peripheral blood. The receptor source for this set is a human donor in a cohort sampled during active COVID-19.

V usage is TRBV28 and J usage is TRBJ1-1, with a possible D match to TRBD1 (5 bases). V dropped 3 bases and J dropped 1 base, with 15 bases sitting between them. The germline V gene has CDR1 MDHEN and CDR2 SYDVKM. This CDR3 contains 16 residues. The CDR3 is CASSFPRPGRNTEAFF. The CDR3 nucleotides are TGTGCCAGCAGTTTCCCTAGGCCAGGGCGGAACACTGAAGCTTTCTTT.

This clone came up once. This chain links TRBV4-1 with TRBJ1-1; possible D gene TRBD1, 5 bases. This CDR3 spans 17 amino acids. Per the germline V gene, CDR1 is MGHRA and CDR2 is YSYEKL. Deletions cut 3 bases from V and 1 base from J, with 18 bases between. CDR3 nucleotide sequence: TGCGCCAGCAGCCATCCACTTACGGGACTCTCGAACACTGAAGCTTTCTTT. Translating it yields CASSHPLTGLSNTEAFF.

This chain uses TRBV3-1 (or the pseudogene TRBV3-2) with TRBJ2-1; 10 nucleotides match TRBD2. With V trimmed by 4 bases and J by 7 bases, 7 bases remained unmatched. The CDR3 runs to 15 residues. Germline assignment: CDR1 LGHDT and CDR2 YNNKEL (reference sequence). The CDR3 sequence is CASSPTLGLANEQFF. For the CDR3, the DNA is TGTGCCAGCAGCCCAACGTTGGGACTAGCGAATGAGCAGTTCTTC.

V usage is TRBV19 and J usage is TRBJ1-1; D remains unclear. Germline V CDR1 and CDR2: LNHDA, SQIVND (reference sequence). V was cut by 1 base and J by 0 bases, with 9 bases left in between. This CDR3 comprises 15 residues. The CDR3 here is CASSIVPGLNTEAFF. The CDR3 DNA is TGTGCCAGTAGTATAGTCCCGGGGTTGAACACTGAAGCTTTCTTT.

This clone was detected only once. V gene TRBV3-1 (or the pseudogene TRBV3-2) combines with J gene TRBJ2-2, with a weak D call TRBD2 (6 bases). Germline V gene sequence: CDR1 LGHDT, CDR2 YNNKEL (reference sequence). V was cut by 4 bases and J by 0 bases, with 15 bases left in between. CDR3 length: 17 amino acids. The CDR3 sequence is CASSPRGERANTGELFF. The DNA of the CDR3 is TGTGCCAGCAGCCCCCGGGGAGAGCGGGCGAACACCGGGGAGCTGTTTTTT.

The V call is TRBV28, the J call TRBJ1-5; a possible D gene is TRBD1 (5 bases). Germline-derived CDR1 and CDR2 are MDHEN and SYDVKM. Deletions cut 7 bases from V and 6 bases from J, with 16 bases between. The CDR3 spans 14 residues. The CDR3 here is CASTLGRRTQPQHF. In nucleotides, the CDR3 is TGTGCCAGCACCCTGGGGCGCAGGACTCAGCCCCAGCATTTT.

This clone was detected once. The chain recombines TRBV6-1 with TRBJ2-7, with D possibly TRBD2 on 6 matching bases. CDR3 length: 14 residues. CDR1 is MNHNS and CDR2 is SASEGT in the germline V gene. Trimming cost V 1 base and J 6 bases, with 13 bases left between them. CDR3 in amino acids: CASSEGRGQGEQYF. The CDR3 DNA reads as TGTGCCAGCAGTGAAGGGAGGGGCCAGGGCGAGCAGTACTTC.

The V gene is TRBV5-1, the J gene TRBJ2-1; 13 bases map to TRBD2. V was pared by 4 bases and J by 6 bases, with 7 bases of the junction left unmatched. Per the germline V gene, CDR1 is SGHRS and CDR2 is YFSETQ. The CDR3 totals 16 residues. The CDR3 DNA reads as TGCGCCAGCAGCCCGGGGACTAGCGGGAACGTCAATGAGCAGTTCTTC. It encodes CASSPGTSGNVNEQFF.

The chain combines TRBV3-1 (or the pseudogene TRBV3-2) with TRBJ2-7, with 7 bases aligning to TRBD2. V trimming: 0 bases; J trimming: 5 bases; junction bases outside the gene matches: 4. The CDR3 contains 14 residues. Germline V gene sequence: CDR1 LGHDT, CDR2 YNNKEL (reference sequence). CDR3 amino acids: CASSQDATSNEQYF. The CDR3 DNA sequence: TGTGCCAGCAGCCAAGACGCGACTAGCAACGAGCAGTACTTC.

The chain joins TRBV6-6 to TRBJ1-3; the match to TRBD1 covers 7 bases. The junction had 4 bases not matched to a gene; V was cut back by 5 bases and J by 0 bases. Germline lookup yields CDR1 MNHNY and CDR2 SVGAGI (reference sequence). This CDR3 contains 15 residues. The CDR3 nucleotides read TGTGCCAGCAGTCACGGACAGGTCTCTGGAAACACCATATATTTT. Translating it yields CASSHGQVSGNTIYF.

V is TRBV11-2 and J is TRBJ2-1; 12 bases fit TRBD2. The V segment lost 6 bases and the J segment 2 bases; nucleotides outside the gene matches: 2. This CDR3 has 15 amino acids. From germline, CDR1 is SGHAT and CDR2 FQNNGV. DNA of the CDR3: TGTGCCAGCAGTCGGACTAGCGGGACCTACAATGAGCAGTTCTTC. Protein product: CASSRTSGTYNEQFF.

The chain employs TRBV7-9 and TRBJ2-1, with D uncertain. The ends were cut back, 1 base at V and 6 bases at J, with 7 bases in the middle. From germline, CDR1 is SEHNR and CDR2 FQNEAQ (reference sequence). The CDR3 length is 13 residues. CDR3 DNA: TGTGCCAGCAGCTTAGACGTCGGCAATGAGCAGTTCTTC. Its translation is CASSLDVGNEQFF.

The V gene is TRBV5-4, the J gene TRBJ2-1; weak D call: TRBD2 (6 bases). This CDR3 contains 15 residues. Germline V gene data show CDR1 as SGHNT and CDR2 as YYREEE (reference sequence). Between the trimmed V and J ends, which lost 4 bases and 6 bases, there was a span of 17 bases. CDR3 nucleotide sequence: TGTGCCAGCAGCCAGGGAGGTGGGCCCGCCAATGAGCAGTTCTTC. It yields the protein CASSQGGGPANEQFF.

This chain joins TRBV28 and TRBJ2-5; TRBD2 agrees at 11 bases. V gave up 10 bases and J gave up 4 bases; unmatched junction bases: 5. In germline, CDR1 is MDHEN, CDR2 SYDVKM. CDR3 size: 13 residues. The CDR3 reads CATKTSGIETQYF. The CDR3 DNA follows: TGTGCCACTAAGACTAGCGGGATAGAGACCCAGTACTTC.

The rearrangement joins TRBV7-8 to TRBJ2-3, with TRBD2 matching over 7 bases. Germline trimming cut 2 bases from V and 0 bases from J; bases unmatched to any gene: 11. Germline CDR1 SGHVS, CDR2 FQNEAQ. There are 18 residues in the CDR3. CDR3 region: CASSLRIASGRSTDTQYF. The CDR3 nucleotides read TGTGCCAGCAGCTTAAGGATCGCTAGCGGACGGAGCACAGATACGCAGTATTTT.

V and J are TRBV5-1 and TRBJ2-1, with D possibly matching TRBD1 (5 bases). Germline V gives CDR1 SGHRS, CDR2 YFSETQ. The V gene lost 2 bases and the J gene lost 6 bases, with 12 bases spanning the gap. This CDR3 has 14 amino acids. CDR3 sequence reads: CASSFETVGNEQFF. The CDR3 nucleotides read TGCGCCAGCAGCTTTGAGACAGTTGGCAATGAGCAGTTCTTC.

V is TRBV24-1 and J is TRBJ2-6, with D possibly TRBD1 on 5 matching bases. The CDR3 runs 15 residues. V was shortened by 9 bases and J by 2 bases, with 13 bases between the two germline ends. CDR1 is KGHDR, CDR2 SFDVKD, per germline. CDR3 nucleotides: TGTGCCACCGGGGTGGGGCGGCCTGGGGCCAACGTCCTGACTTTC. Amino acid sequence: CATGVGRPGANVLTF.